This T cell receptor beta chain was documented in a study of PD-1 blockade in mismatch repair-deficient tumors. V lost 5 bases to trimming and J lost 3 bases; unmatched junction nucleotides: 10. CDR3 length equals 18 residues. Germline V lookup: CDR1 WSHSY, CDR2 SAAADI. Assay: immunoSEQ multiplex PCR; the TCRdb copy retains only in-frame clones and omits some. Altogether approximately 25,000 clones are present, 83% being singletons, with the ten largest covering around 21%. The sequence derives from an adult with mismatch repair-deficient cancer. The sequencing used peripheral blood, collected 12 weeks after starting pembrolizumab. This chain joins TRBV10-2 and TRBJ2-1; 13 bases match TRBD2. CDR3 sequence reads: CASSPLAGGYYYYNEQFF. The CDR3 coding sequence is TGCGCCAGCAGTCCACTAGCGGGAGGGTACTACTACTACAATGAGCAGTTCTTC.